This T cell receptor beta chain came from a study of control samples from healthy donors and cancer patients. Turning to this clone: The junction differs from germline at one of its ends, possibly a read error. The sample has other DNA sequences that encode this CDR3 too.

Germline V CDR1 and CDR2: KGHSH, LQKENI. The CDR3 is 15 residues long. Clones were read by immunoSEQ multiplex PCR, and TCRdb kept only the in-frame ones, dropping some. In the table there are about 76,000 clones, 89% of which are singletons. This TCR derives from a woman in her fifties or sixties with colorectal cancer. The genes are TRBV18 and TRBJ1-5; D ambiguous. The sequencing input was PBMCs. The CDR3 bases are TGTGCCAGCTCACTTGAAACAGCTAGCAATCAGCCCCAACATTTT. It encodes CASSLETASNQPQHF.